Described below is a single T cell receptor (beta chain) sequence and its context. No antigen is known for it. Since no conserved phenylalanine or tryptophan closes the CDR3, a read error is the likely cause. From its first to its last residue, the CDR3 has 15 amino acids. Only CDR3 DNA is held: 45 bases, read in frame from base 1. As encoded in the germline V gene, CDR1 is LGHNA while CDR2 is YNFKEQ. This record belongs to a study of tumor-infiltrating lymphocytes in primary liver carcinoma (dated by TCRdb to about 2017). Concerning the study at large: Of the five patients (three men and two women, aged 30 to 69 years), four had hepatocellular carcinoma and one had combined HCC and intrahepatic cholangiocarcinoma. The tumors of the five patients were staged as T1-T3 N0M0, with maximum diameters ranging from roughly 4.2 to 10 cm. Roughly 3.5 to 8 million productive TCRbeta reads were obtained per sample, and no significant difference in read depth was found between tissue types. TCRbeta repertoire sequencing, expression microarrays and whole-exome sequencing were combined in the study across five regions of each liver tumor, with adjacent normal tissue and blood also included. A total of approximately 35 specimens from 5 patients underwent TCRbeta repertoire sequencing, comprising 25 or so tumor regions, 5 adjacent noncancerous liver tissues and 5 peripheral blood samples. The roughly 25 tumor region samples were profiled with Agilent mRNA microarrays so that TCRbeta repertoire diversity could be related to the local molecular phenotype. Reproducibility between technical replicate repertoires was high, with correlation coefficients above 0.95 and mean shared-clone rates approximately 0.91. Overall study outcomes, separate from this receptor: Only about 8-24% of top clones were present in all five regions of a tumor, suggesting spatial heterogeneity of tumor-infiltrating T cells. Because sequencing covered only the TCR beta chain and unpaired alpha chains were not captured, true repertoire diversity is likely underestimated. Pairs of tumor regions showed greater repertoire overlap (mean about 36%) than tumor-adjacent pairs (roughly 17%) or tumor-blood pairs (approximately 15%), which is consistent with antigen-driven expansion. Because the samples were bulk and unsorted, CD4+ and CD8+ T cell repertoires could not be compared. The top 250 clones accounted for a significantly greater share of the repertoire in tumors than in blood (p = 0.039). With just four to six patients in the study, the authors point out that the findings should be validated in a larger study.

Total RNA and DNA were co-extracted from roughly 20-30 mg of bulk tissue with the AllPrep DNA/RNA mini kit, without cell sorting. Surgical resection was performed in China between late 2015 and early 2016 on about 5 patients with histopathologically diagnosed primary liver carcinoma. At the time of sampling, the patients had chronic HBV infection and had not received any treatment. Five spatially separated regions were sampled per tumor: superior, inferior, left-lateral and right-lateral poles, plus the tumor centre. According to histology, viable tumor cells made up more than 80% of every tumor sample. Fresh tumor and adjacent tissue pieces were bisected, with one half stored in RNAlater at -80 degrees C and the other half sent for histology. Using a constant-region primer and ProtoScript II reverse transcriptase, TCRbeta-specific cDNA was reverse-transcribed from around 500 ng total RNA. TCRbeta libraries were built with three nested multiplex PCR rounds, a slightly modified ARM-PCR procedure. Multiplex TRBV1-TRBV30 forward primers and a Cbeta reverse primer were used in the first two PCR rounds, each of which was run for around 9 cycles. Sample barcodes and Illumina adapters were attached in a final 25-cycle PCR using Deep VentR polymerase. Before sequencing, amplicons of 200-500 bp were purified from gel using a QIAquick gel extraction kit. The TCRbeta amplicons were sequenced with 250-bp paired-end reads on an Illumina HiSeq 2500. The source study handled its data this way. Quality trimming of reads was performed with Trimmomatic v0.33, and paired reads were merged with FLASH v1.2.11 so that full CDR3 sequences could be recovered. MiGEC v1.2.1b assigned V, D and J germline segments to the rearranged TCRbeta sequences. Clonotype statistics, along with Shannon-Wiener diversity indices, were calculated using VDJtools v1.0.0. Except for diversity analysis, only each sample's 250 most abundant clonotypes were used in subsequent analyses to reduce sampling bias. TCRdb handled the public reads itself, with Q25 trimming in fastp and clone calling in MiXCR, and kept productive beta chains. CDR3 protein duplicates are merged, each entry listing the most common genes and DNA. The V and J calls come from TCRdb's annotation, not from the publication. A total of about 200,000 distinct CDR3 sequences appear in this sample, roughly 80% of them only once. Less than 20% of the sample lies in the top ten.

The clonotype originates from a middle-aged man with primary liver carcinoma and hepatitis B virus infection. The sample was tumor tissue from primary liver carcinoma. The chain is encoded by TRBV4-2 joined to TRBJ2-2, with TRBD2 tentatively as D gene (6 bases match). The DNA is TGTGCCAACAGCCAAGATGGGGGACTCACCGGGGAGCTGTTTCTT. Its protein product is CANSQDGGLTGELFL.